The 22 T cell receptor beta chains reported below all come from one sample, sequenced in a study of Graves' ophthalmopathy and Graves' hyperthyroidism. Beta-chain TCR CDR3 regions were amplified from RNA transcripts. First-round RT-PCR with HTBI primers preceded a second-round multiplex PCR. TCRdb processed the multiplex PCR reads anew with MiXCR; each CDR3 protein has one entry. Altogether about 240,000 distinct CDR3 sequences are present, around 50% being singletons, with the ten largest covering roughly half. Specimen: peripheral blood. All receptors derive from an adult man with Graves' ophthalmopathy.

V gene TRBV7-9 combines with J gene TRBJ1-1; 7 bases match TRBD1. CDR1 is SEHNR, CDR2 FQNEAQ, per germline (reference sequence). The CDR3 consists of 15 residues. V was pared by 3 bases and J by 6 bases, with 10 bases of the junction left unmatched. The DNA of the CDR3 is TGTGCCAGCAGCTTTCCCTCAGGGGGGACTCCTGAAGCTTTCTTT. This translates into CASSFPSGGTPEAFF.

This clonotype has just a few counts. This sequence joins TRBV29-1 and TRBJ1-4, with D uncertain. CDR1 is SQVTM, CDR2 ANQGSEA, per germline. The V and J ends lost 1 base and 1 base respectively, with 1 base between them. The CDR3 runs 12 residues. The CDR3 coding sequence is TGCAGCGTTGAAGTAACTAATGAAAAACTGTTTTTT. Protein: CSVEVTNEKLFF.

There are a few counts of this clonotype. The CDR3 bases are TGTGCCAGCAGCGTAGGGGGTCGTCAGCCCCAGCATTTT. It codes for CASSVGGRQPQHF. V is TRBV9 and J is TRBJ1-5; D is ambiguous. This CDR3 is 13 amino acids long. Per germline, CDR1 SGDLS and CDR2 YYNGEE. The V end was cut by 0 bases, the J end by 6 bases, with 7 bases between.

CDR3 sequence (DNA): TGTGCCAGCAGTCGAGAGGGTGAGCCCCAGCATTTT. Amino acids: CASSREGEPQHF. The chain employs TRBV6-2 or TRBV6-3 and TRBJ1-5, with D unclear. The CDR3 is made up of 12 amino acids. From germline, CDR1 is MNHEY and CDR2 SVGEGT. With 5 bases removed from V and 8 bases from J, the gap between germline ends came to 10 bases.

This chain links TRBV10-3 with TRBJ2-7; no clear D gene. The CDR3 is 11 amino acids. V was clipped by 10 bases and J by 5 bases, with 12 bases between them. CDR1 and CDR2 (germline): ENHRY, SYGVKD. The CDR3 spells CASSPKDEQYF. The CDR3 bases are TGTGCCAGCTCACCAAAGGACGAGCAGTACTTC.

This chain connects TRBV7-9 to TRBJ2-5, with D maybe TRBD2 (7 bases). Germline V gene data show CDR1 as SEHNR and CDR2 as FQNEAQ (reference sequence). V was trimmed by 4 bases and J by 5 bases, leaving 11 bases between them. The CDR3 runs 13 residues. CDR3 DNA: TGTGCCAGCAGCTGGGGGGGGCACGAGACCCAGTACTTC. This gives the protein CASSWGGHETQYF.

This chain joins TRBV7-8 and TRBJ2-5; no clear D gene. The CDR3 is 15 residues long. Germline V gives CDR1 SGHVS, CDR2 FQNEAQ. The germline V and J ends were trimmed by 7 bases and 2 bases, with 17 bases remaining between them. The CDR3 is CASTILRKLQETQYF. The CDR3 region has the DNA TGTGCCAGCACCATCCTCCGGAAACTTCAAGAGACCCAGTACTTC.

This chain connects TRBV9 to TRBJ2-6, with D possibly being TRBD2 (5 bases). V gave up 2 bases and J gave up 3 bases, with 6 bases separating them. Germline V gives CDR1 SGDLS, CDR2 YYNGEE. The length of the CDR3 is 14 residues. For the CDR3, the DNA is TGTGCCAGCAGCGTTCGGGATGGGGCCAACGTCCTGACTTTC. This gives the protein CASSVRDGANVLTF.

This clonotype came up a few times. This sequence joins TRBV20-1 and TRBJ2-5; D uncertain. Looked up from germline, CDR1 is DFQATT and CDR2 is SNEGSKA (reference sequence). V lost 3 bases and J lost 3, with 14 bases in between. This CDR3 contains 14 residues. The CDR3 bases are TGCAGTGCTAGTGTGGGGTGGGTTAAAGAGACCCAGTACTTC. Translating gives CSASVGWVKETQYF.

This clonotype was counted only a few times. The CDR3 protein is CASSEALTGSSQPQHF. The CDR3 nucleotides read TGTGCCAGCAGTGAAGCGCTTACAGGGTCTAGCCAGCCCCAGCATTTT. This rearrangement joins TRBV2 to TRBJ1-5, with D possibly being TRBD1 (6 bases). The CDR3 spans 16 residues. The germline V gene encodes CDR1 SNHLY and CDR2 FYNNEI. V lost 0 bases and J 7 bases, leaving 16 bases between the germline ends.

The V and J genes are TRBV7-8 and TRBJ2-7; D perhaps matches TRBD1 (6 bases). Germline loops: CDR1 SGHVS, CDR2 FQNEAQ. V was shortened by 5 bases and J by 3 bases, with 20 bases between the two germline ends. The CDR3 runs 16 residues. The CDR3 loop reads CASSQGSSRGGYEQYF. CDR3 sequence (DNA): TGTGCCAGCAGCCAAGGGTCGAGCAGGGGCGGCTACGAGCAGTACTTC.

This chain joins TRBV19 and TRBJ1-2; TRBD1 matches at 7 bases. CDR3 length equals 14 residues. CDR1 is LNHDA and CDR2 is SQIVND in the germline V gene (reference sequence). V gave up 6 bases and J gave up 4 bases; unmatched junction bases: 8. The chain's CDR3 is CASRMDRSFYGYTF. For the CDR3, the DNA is TGTGCCAGTAGAATGGACAGGTCCTTCTATGGCTACACCTTC.

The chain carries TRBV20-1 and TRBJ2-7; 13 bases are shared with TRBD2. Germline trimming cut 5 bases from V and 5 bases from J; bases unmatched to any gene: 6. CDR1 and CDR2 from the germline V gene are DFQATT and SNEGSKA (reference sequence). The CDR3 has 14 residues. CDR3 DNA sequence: TGCAGTGCTGGTCGGACTAGCGGGAGCCACGAGCAGTACTTC. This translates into CSAGRTSGSHEQYF.

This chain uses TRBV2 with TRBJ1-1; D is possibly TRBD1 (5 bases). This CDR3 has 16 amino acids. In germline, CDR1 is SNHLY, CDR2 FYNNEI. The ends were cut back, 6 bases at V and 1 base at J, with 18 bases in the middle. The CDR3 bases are TGTGCCAGCAGAGAAAAACAGGCTCGCTCGAACACTGAAGCTTTCTTT. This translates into CASREKQARSNTEAFF.

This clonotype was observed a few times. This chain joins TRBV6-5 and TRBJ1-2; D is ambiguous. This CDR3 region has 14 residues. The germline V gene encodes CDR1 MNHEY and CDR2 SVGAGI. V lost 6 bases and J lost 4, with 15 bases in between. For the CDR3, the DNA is TGTGCCAGCAGGGGCAGAGCCCCTTCCTATGGCTACACCTTC. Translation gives CASRGRAPSYGYTF.

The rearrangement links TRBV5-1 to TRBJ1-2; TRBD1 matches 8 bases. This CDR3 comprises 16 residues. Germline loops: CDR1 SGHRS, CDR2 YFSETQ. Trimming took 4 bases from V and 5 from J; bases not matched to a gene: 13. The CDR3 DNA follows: TGCGCCAGCAGCCGTACTACAGGGGGGATAGGGTATGGCTACACCTTC. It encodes CASSRTTGGIGYGYTF.

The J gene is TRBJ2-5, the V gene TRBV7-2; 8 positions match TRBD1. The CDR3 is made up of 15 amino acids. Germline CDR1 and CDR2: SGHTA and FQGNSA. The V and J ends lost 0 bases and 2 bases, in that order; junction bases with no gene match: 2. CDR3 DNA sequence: TGTGCCAGCAGCTTAGCGGGACAGGAGCAAGAGACCCAGTACTTC. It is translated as CASSLAGQEQETQYF.

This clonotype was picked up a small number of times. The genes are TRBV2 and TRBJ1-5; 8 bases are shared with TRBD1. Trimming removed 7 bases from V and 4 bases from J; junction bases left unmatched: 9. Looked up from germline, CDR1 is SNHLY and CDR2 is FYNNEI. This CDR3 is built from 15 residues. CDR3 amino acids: CASTTDRERNQPQHF. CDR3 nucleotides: TGTGCCAGCACCACGGACAGGGAACGTAATCAGCCCCAGCATTTT.

DNA of the CDR3: TGCGCCAGCAGCTTGGGTCAGGGGGTAGGCACTGAAGCTTTCTTT. This codes for CASSLGQGVGTEAFF. The rearrangement links TRBV5-1 to TRBJ1-1; TRBD1 aligns across 7 bases. Germline V lookup: CDR1 SGHRS, CDR2 YFSETQ. V lost 0 bases to trimming and J lost 4 bases; unmatched junction nucleotides: 6. The CDR3 totals 15 residues.

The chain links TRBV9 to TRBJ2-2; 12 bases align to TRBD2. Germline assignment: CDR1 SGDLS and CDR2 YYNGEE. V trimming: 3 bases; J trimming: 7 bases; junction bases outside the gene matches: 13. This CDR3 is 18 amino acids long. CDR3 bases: TGTGCCAGCAGCGCCTCTAGCGGGAGGGCCTGGGAGGACGGGGAGCTGTTTTTT. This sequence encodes CASSASSGRAWEDGELFF.

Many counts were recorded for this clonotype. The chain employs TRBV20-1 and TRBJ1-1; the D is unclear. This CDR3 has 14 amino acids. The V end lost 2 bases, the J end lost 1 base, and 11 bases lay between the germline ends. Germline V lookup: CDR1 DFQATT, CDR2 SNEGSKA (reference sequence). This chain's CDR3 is CSARLRRSNTEAFF. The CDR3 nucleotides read TGCAGTGCTAGATTACGAAGATCGAACACTGAAGCTTTCTTT.

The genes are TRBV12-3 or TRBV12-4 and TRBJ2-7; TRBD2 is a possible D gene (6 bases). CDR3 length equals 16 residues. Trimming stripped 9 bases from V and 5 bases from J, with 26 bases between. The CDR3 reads CASSTPLQAGRNEQYF. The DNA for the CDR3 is TGTGCCAGTAGTACCCCTCTGCAGGCGGGGAGAAACGAGCAGTACTTC.